This T cell receptor (beta chain) was profiled in a study of cytomegalovirus exposure and HLA in healthy donors. Whole-study findings and limits: Both high specificity and high sensitivity reportedly marked the classifier's diagnosis of cytomegalovirus status. Later on, an analysis found that several of the most significant clusters appeared to be linked to common viral pathogens, which included parvovirus B19. Later analysis suggested most CMV-associated TCR beta chains were HLA-restricted.

Donors had nominal health at sampling but likely had unrecorded immune exposures. With regard to this clone: The target antigen is unknown.

Vbeta (60) and Jbeta (13) primers were used in the PCR. Libraries were prepared by immunoSEQ multiplex PCR; TCRdb keeps only in-frame clonotypes and omits some of them. Of roughly 130,000 clones listed, around 83% are singletons. V trimming: 6 bases; J trimming: 5 bases; junction bases outside the gene matches: 15. Germline V gene sequence: CDR1 MNHEY, CDR2 SMNVEV (reference sequence). This CDR3 comprises 17 residues. The gene calls are TRBV27 and TRBJ2-2; 7 positions match TRBD1. The sequenced sample was PBMCs. The receptor comes from a woman under 30 in good health and CMV-seropositive. CDR3 residues: CASRPTRQGFMTGELFF. CDR3 sequence (DNA): TGTGCCAGCAGGCCCACGCGACAGGGTTTTATGACCGGGGAGCTGTTTTTT.